Below, one T cell receptor beta chain is given with its context. In this sample, this clonotype turned up a few times. What this receptor recognizes is not known. Base qualities are not provided; no much larger clone lies one nucleotide away. The source of the sample is a study of early T cells in non-severe SARS-CoV-2 infection (dated by TCRdb to the early 2020s). About the study as a whole: Because TCR sequencing relied on bulk RNA taken from unsorted whole blood, pairing of alpha and beta chains was not possible. Overall study results and their limits: VDJdb matching was skewed toward anti-spike CD8 responses, so virus-specific expansions were likely underestimated and private and CD4 specificities were missed.

CDR1 LGHNA and CDR2 YNFKEQ were looked up in the germline V gene. The CDR3 sequence holds 14 residues, the cysteine and phenylalanine included. The sequence is cut down to CDR3 DNA, 42 bases in frame from base 1. V is shortened by 7 bases, J by 0 bases, and the region joining them spans 13 bases. A case-control design nested within a healthcare worker cohort in London, UK, was used, with weekly nasopharyngeal swab PCR tests and blood sampling performed. Healthcare workers were recruited during the week of the UK lockdown, between 23 and 31 March 2020, and followed weekly for up to roughly 15 weeks. To prepare the library, 5' RACE was applied. The data were produced on a NextSeq 500. To correct for sequencing error and PCR bias, the TCR library protocol tagged individual cDNA molecules with unique molecular identifiers. Both TCR alpha and beta chains were sequenced, and tight co-correlation was observed between alpha and beta sequence abundances in each sample. From the authors' description of their analysis: Decombinator V4 was used to annotate the V gene, J gene and CDR3 of the TCR sequences. TCRs were defined as expanded if a significant change between any two time points was detected under a Poisson model with p below 0.0001. TCR abundances were normalised to the total number of TCRs sequenced in each sample and reported as counts per million. TRAV1-2 paired with TRAJ12, TRAJ20 or TRAJ33 defined MAIT TCRs, while TRAV10 paired with TRAJ18 defined iNKT TCRs. VDJdb, accessed on 1 November 2021, was searched for TCRs annotated for CMV, EBV and SARS-CoV-2, and TCRs annotated for more than one antigen were excluded. The public reads were reprocessed in TCRdb via fastp at Q25 and MiXCR, keeping in-frame beta chains. Each CDR3 protein gets just one entry, which takes the most common genes and DNA from the rows behind it. TCRdb's processing, not the authors', yielded these V and J calls. The sample profile shows tens of thousands of distinct CDR3 sequences; roughly 18% of them were found once. The top ten constitute under 9% of the sample.

The chain uses TRBV4-2 and TRBJ2-7; TRBD2 is a possible D gene, resting on 5 matching bases. The sequences come from whole blood, collected at baseline. The sequence came from an adult who was a healthcare worker with PCR-confirmed SARS-CoV-2 infection or an uninfected control (not recorded which). The CDR3 protein sequence reads: CASNVDLSSYEQYF. The nucleotides read TGTGCCAGCAACGTGGACTTGAGCTCCTACGAGCAGTACTTC.